The 6 T cell receptor beta chains presented below share a single source sample, sequenced in a study of control samples from healthy donors and cancer patients. The method was immunoSEQ multiplex PCR; TCRdb's version includes in-frame clones alone and lacks a portion of them. The table shows about 120,000 clones, with over 80% occurring only once. Sequenced: PBMCs. The receptor source for this set is an elderly man with head and neck cancer.

The V and J genes are TRBV5-1 and TRBJ1-6; D might be TRBD1 (6 bases). Germline V CDR1 and CDR2: SGHRS, YFSETQ. Between the trimmed V and J ends, which lost 4 bases and 2 bases, there was a span of 16 bases. The CDR3 consists of 17 residues. CDR3 region: CASSPRPGGPYNSPLHF. The CDR3 DNA is TGCGCCAGCAGCCCCCGCCCCGGGGGGCCCTATAATTCACCCCTCCACTTT.

The chain has TRBV4-2 and TRBJ1-4; 7 bases match TRBD1. The V segment lost 1 base and the J segment 8 bases; nucleotides outside the gene matches: 10. CDR3 size: 16 residues. The V gene's germline CDR1 is LGHNA and CDR2 YNFKEQ. The CDR3 is CASSQVLGGLGEKLFF. The CDR3, as DNA: TGTGCCAGCAGCCAAGTGCTAGGGGGCTTGGGAGAAAAACTGTTTTTT.

The rearrangement joins TRBV3-1 (or the pseudogene TRBV3-2) to TRBJ1-6; D may be TRBD1 (6 bases). The germline CDR1 and CDR2 sequences are LGHDT and YNNKEL (reference sequence). Between the trimmed V and J ends, which lost 4 bases and 9 bases, there was a span of 13 bases. The CDR3 contains 14 residues. CDR3 DNA: TGTGCCAGCAGCCCACGGGGGGCGGGTTCACCCCTCCACTTT. This sequence encodes CASSPRGAGSPLHF.

This sequence joins TRBV14 and TRBJ1-3, with D uncertain. The CDR3 is 12 residues long. V was clipped by 2 bases and J by 8 bases, with 7 bases between them. The germline V gene has CDR1 SGHDN and CDR2 FVKESK. CDR3: CASSQLDYTIYF. CDR3 nucleotides: TGTGCCAGCAGCCAACTTGATTACACCATATATTTT.

The chain carries TRBV30 and TRBJ1-3, with D unresolved. V lost 0 bases to trimming and J lost 0 bases, with 9 bases between them. This CDR3 is 15 amino acids long. CDR1 GTSNPN and CDR2 SVGIG come from the germline V gene (reference sequence). For the CDR3, the DNA is TGTGCCTGGAGTGTTCTTGTGAGCTCTGGAAACACCATATATTTT. Amino acids: CAWSVLVSSGNTIYF.

The CDR3 DNA reads TGCGCCAGCAGCTCTTACACTGAAGCTTTCTTT. It translates to CASSSYTEAFF. The chain is built from TRBV5-1 and TRBJ1-1; D call uncertain. This CDR3 has 11 residues. V was trimmed by 3 bases and J by 3 bases, leaving 3 bases between them. CDR1 is SGHRS and CDR2 is YFSETQ in the germline V gene. Combining the CDR3 with reference TRBV5-1 and TRBJ1-1 gives the whole variable domain KAGVTQTPRYLIKTRGQQVTLSCSPISGHRSVSWYQQTPGQGLQFLFEYFSETQRNKGNFPGRFSGRQFSNSRSEMNVSTLELGDSALYLCASSSYTEAFFGQGTRLTVV.